This T cell receptor (beta chain) emerged from a study of blood T cell repertoires in COVID-19. This clone was recorded once. Clones were read by immunoSEQ multiplex PCR, and TCRdb kept only the in-frame ones, dropping some. Of some 48,000 clones in the sample, around 83% were seen once. The TCR sequence derives from a human donor in a cohort sampled during active COVID-19. Material for sequencing was peripheral blood.

Here the CDR3 reads CASSPAPGQLSPGELFF. The CDR3, as DNA: TGTGCCAGCAGCCCCGCGCCGGGACAGCTCTCTCCCGGGGAGCTGTTTTTT. The V call is TRBV7-6, the J call TRBJ2-2; TRBD1 matches at 7 bases. The germline V gene encodes CDR1 SGHVS and CDR2 FNYEAQ. There are 17 residues in the CDR3. J gave up 6 bases and V 5 bases, and 15 bases lay outside the gene matches.